The 5 T cell receptor beta chains reported below all come from one sample, sequenced in a study of T cell responses to AZD1222 COVID-19 vaccine. The data were produced by immunoSEQ multiplex PCR, yet TCRdb's version contains in-frame clones alone and is incomplete. The data hold about 120,000 clones, with about nine tenths observed a single time. Sequencing used peripheral blood, obtained 28 days after the second dose of the MenACWY control vaccine. These receptors were obtained from an adult who received the MenACWY meningococcal vaccine as a control.

This chain joins TRBV5-1 and TRBJ2-3; TRBD2 is a possible D gene (5 bases). Per germline, CDR1 SGHRS and CDR2 YFSETQ. Trimming shortened V by 0 bases and J by 2 bases, and 7 bases separated the two germline ends. CDR3 length equals 14 residues. For the CDR3, the DNA is TGCGCCAGCAGCTTGGGAGGGTACACAGATACGCAGTATTTT. Amino acids: CASSLGGYTDTQYF.

The rearrangement joins TRBV11-2 to TRBJ2-3; no clear D. Between the trimmed V and J ends, which lost 1 base and 6 bases, there was a span of 5 bases. The CDR3 is 12 residues long. The germline gives CDR1 SGHAT, CDR2 FQNNGV. In nucleotides, the CDR3 is TGTGCCAGCAGCTTAGGCATGGATACGCAGTATTTT. As protein: CASSLGMDTQYF.

The chain uses TRBV3-1 (or the pseudogene TRBV3-2) and TRBJ1-1; 8 nucleotides align to TRBD1. The junction had 6 bases not matched to a gene; V was cut back by 4 bases and J by 5 bases. The CDR3 spans 14 residues. Germline V CDR1 and CDR2: LGHDT, YNNKEL (reference sequence). The CDR3 here is CASSPKTGVTEAFF. DNA for the CDR3: TGTGCCAGCAGCCCCAAGACAGGGGTGACTGAAGCTTTCTTT.

This chain links TRBV20-1 with TRBJ2-5; 9 bases match TRBD2. The germline CDR1 and CDR2 sequences are DFQATT and SNEGSKA (reference sequence). The CDR3 spans 15 residues. The ends lost 3 bases at V and 3 bases at J; junction bases unmatched: 8. CDR3 DNA sequence: TGCAGTGCTAGTATAGCGGGGGAACCGAAAGAGACCCAGTACTTC. This translates into CSASIAGEPKETQYF.

This chain connects TRBV5-1 to TRBJ1-3, with D possibly being TRBD1 (5 bases). The germline V gene has CDR1 SGHRS and CDR2 YFSETQ. With 0 bases removed from V and 0 bases from J, the gap between germline ends came to 7 bases. The CDR3 is 15 amino acids. The CDR3 protein is CASSLAQGSGNTIYF. The CDR3 bases are TGCGCCAGCAGCTTGGCTCAGGGCTCTGGAAACACCATATATTTT.